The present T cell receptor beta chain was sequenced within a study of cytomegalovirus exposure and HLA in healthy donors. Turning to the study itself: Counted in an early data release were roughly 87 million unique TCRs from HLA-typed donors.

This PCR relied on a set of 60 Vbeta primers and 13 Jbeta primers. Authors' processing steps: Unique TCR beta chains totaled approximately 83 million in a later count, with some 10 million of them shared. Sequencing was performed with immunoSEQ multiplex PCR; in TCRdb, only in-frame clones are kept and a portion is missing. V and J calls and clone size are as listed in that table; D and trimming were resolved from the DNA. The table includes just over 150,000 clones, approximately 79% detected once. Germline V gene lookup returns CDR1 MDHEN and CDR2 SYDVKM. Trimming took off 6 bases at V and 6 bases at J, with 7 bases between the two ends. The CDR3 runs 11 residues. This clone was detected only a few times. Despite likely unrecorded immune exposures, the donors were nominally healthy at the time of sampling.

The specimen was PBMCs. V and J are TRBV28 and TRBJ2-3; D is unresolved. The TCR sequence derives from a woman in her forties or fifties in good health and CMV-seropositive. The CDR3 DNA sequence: TGTGCCAGCAGATCCGCGGATACGCAGTATTTT. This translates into CASRSADTQYF.